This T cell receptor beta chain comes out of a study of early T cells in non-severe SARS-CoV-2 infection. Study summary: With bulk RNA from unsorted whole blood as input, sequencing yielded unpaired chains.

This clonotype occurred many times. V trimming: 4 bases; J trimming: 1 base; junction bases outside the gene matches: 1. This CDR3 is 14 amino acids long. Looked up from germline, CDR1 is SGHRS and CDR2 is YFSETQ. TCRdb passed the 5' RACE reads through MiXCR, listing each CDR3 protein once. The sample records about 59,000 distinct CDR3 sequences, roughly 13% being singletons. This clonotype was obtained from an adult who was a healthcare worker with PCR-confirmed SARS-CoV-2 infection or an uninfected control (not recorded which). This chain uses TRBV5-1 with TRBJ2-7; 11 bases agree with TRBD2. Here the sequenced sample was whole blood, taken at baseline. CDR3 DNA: TGCGCCAGCAGCGGGACTAGCGGTTCCTACGAGCAGTACTTC. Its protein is CASSGTSGSYEQYF.